The clone carrying this T cell receptor beta chain has just a few counts. The target antigen is unknown. The ends lost 4 bases at V and 2 bases at J; junction bases unmatched: 15. CDR1 and CDR2 from the germline V gene are SGHAT and FQNNGV. The CDR3 extends over 18 amino acids. As the starting material, roughly 9.8 ml of fresh peripheral blood yielded the PBMCs. Amplification of the TCR beta CDR3 regions used RNA transcripts (as template). The authors performed first-round RT-PCR with HTBI primers and then a second-round multiplex PCR. One entry per CDR3 protein, called by TCRdb with MiXCR from the multiplex PCR reads. The sample shows 450,000 or so distinct CDR3 sequences, about 15% of them seen only once. The sample comes from a study of Graves' ophthalmopathy and Graves' hyperthyroidism. About the study: Sampling took place at initial diagnosis, with peripheral blood obtained before any treatment.

Points from the study as a whole: Sensitivity reached 87.88% and specificity about 81% for a 13-signature model separating ophthalmopathy from stable hyperthyroidism. The model predicted ophthalmopathy progression with 70.59% sensitivity and 72.22% specificity.

Sequenced input: blood. The chain links TRBV11-2 to TRBJ1-2; 8 bases are a match to TRBD1. The source of this sequence is a woman aged 30 to 39 with Graves' ophthalmopathy. CDR3 loop: CASSSHPLRQGPNYGYTF. The CDR3 bases are TGTGCCAGCAGCTCCCACCCCCTGAGACAGGGGCCCAACTATGGCTACACCTTC. Full variable domain (outside the CDR3, taken from reference TRBV11-2 and TRBJ1-2): EAGVAQSPRYKIIEKRQSVAFWCNPISGHATLYWYQQILGQGPKLLIQFQNNGVVDDSQLPKDRFSAERLKGVDSTLKIQPAKLEDSAVYLCASSSHPLRQGPNYGYTFGSGTRLTVV.